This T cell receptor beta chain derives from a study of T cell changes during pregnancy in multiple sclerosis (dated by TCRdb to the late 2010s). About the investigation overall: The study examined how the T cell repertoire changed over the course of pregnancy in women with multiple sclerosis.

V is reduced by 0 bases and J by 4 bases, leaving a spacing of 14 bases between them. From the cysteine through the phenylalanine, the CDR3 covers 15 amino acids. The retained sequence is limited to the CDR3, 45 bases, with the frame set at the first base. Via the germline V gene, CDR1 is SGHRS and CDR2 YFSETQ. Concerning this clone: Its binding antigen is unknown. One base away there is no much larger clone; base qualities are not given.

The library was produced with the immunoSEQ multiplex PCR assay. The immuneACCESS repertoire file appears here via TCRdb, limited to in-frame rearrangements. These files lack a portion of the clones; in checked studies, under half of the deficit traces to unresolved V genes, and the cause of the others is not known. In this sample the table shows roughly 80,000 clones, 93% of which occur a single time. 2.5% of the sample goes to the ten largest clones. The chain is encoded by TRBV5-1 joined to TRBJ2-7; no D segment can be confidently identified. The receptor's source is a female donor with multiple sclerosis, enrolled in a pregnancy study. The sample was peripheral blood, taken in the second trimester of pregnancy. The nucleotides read TGCGCCAGCAGCTTGGGCTCCCCACAAGATTACGAGCAGTACTTC. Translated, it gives CASSLGSPQDYEQYF.